This T cell receptor beta chain was found in a study of blood T cell repertoires in COVID-19. The wider study: Sample material is recorded as cDNA or gDNA derived from T cells, B-cell-depleted T cells, or PBMCs.

This clone has ten or more counts. Trimming removed 1 base at V and 0 bases at J, with 14 bases between. From germline, CDR1 is SGHTA and CDR2 FQGNSA. CDR3 size: 17 residues. Measured with immunoSEQ multiplex PCR; TCRdb has only the in-frame clones, and not every one. This sample carries about 250,000 clones, 88% of them seen once, and the ten largest clones take more than 1.2%. Sequencing used peripheral blood. The chain is built from TRBV7-2 and TRBJ2-3; D gene uncertain. The TCR was taken from an elderly man with acute or convalescent COVID-19. The CDR3 is CASSLGAPASSTDTQYF. The CDR3 DNA reads as TGTGCCAGCAGCTTAGGGGCTCCTGCTTCTAGCACAGATACGCAGTATTTT.